In this sample, the clone carrying this T cell receptor beta chain turned up once. The sample comes from a study of blood T cell repertoires in COVID-19. Germline values: CDR1 SGHRS, CDR2 YFSETQ. This CDR3 comprises 14 residues. Trimming at V came to 3 bases and at J to 6 bases, leaving 4 bases not matched to a gene. In the study's own analysis: Amplification of reference gene primers provided the estimated nucleated cell counts. TCRdb's table, derived via immunoSEQ multiplex PCR, lists solely in-frame clones and lacks some. The V and J calls and clone size come from that table; D and trimming were worked out from the DNA. Of 310,000 or so clones listed, about nine tenths are singletons.

The chain couples TRBV5-1 to TRBJ2-2; 8 positions match TRBD1. The specimen was peripheral blood. This TCR derives from a woman aged 45-60 years who had recovered from COVID-19. The CDR3 region is CASSYQGASGELFF. In nucleotides, the CDR3 is TGCGCCAGCAGCTACCAGGGGGCCTCCGGGGAGCTGTTTTTT.